This T cell receptor beta chain originates from a study of CD8 T cells in Susac syndrome. Random hexamers served to reverse transcribe roughly 0.45 to 1 ug RNA. TCR beta CDR3 was amplified by immunoSEQ covering 54 Vbeta and 13 Jbeta. TCRdb independently ran MiXCR on the immunoSEQ multiplex PCR reads; one entry per CDR3 protein. The sample holds 70,000 or so distinct CDR3 sequences, roughly 94% seen once. Negative magnetic isolation gave CD8+ and CD4+ cells; FACS enriched CD8+ TEMRA. The CDR3 has 15 residues. CDR1 is LNHNV, CDR2 YYDKDF, per germline (reference sequence). V dropped 3 bases and J dropped 3 bases, with 14 bases sitting between them.

The chain is built from TRBV15 and TRBJ2-5; no reliable D call. Material: CD8+ T cells from PBMCs. The TCR was taken from a human donor with multiple sclerosis. The CDR3: CATSSIPKTKETQYF. In nucleotides, the CDR3 is TGTGCCACCAGCAGCATCCCCAAGACCAAAGAGACCCAGTACTTC.